Below, 7 T cell receptor beta chains from the same sample are listed, as sequenced in a study of blood T cells in healthy people across ages. PCR was performed a second time for roughly 7 to 12 cycles using a sample-barcoded 5' primer and a J-beta primer mix. One entry per CDR3 protein results from TCRdb running MiXCR on the 5' RACE reads. The table includes over 1.5 million distinct CDR3 sequences, about 50% detected once. Sequencing used blood. The receptors were gathered from a woman in her thirties or forties in good health.

This chain links TRBV29-1 with TRBJ1-5; D perhaps matches TRBD1 (5 bases). The germline gives CDR1 SQVTM, CDR2 ANQGSEA. This CDR3 spans 14 amino acids. Trimming took 4 bases from V and 4 from J, leaving 14 bases between them. CDR3 sequence: CSVGEGRGNQPQHF. The CDR3 coding sequence is TGCAGCGTTGGGGAAGGGAGGGGTAATCAGCCCCAGCATTTT.

J is TRBJ2-7 and V is TRBV6-6; maybe TRBD2 (6 bases). V was shortened by 0 bases and J by 9 bases, with 18 bases between the two germline ends. Germline V gene data show CDR1 as MNHNY and CDR2 as SVGAGI (reference sequence). CDR3 length: 15 residues. The CDR3 is CASSYSIGLHVRQYF. CDR3 nucleotide sequence: TGTGCCAGCAGTTACTCGATAGGACTACATGTGCGGCAGTACTTC.

This clonotype was found a few times. The chain combines TRBV20-1 with TRBJ2-7; 8 bases line up with TRBD1. CDR3 length: 14 amino acids. Germline V gives CDR1 DFQATT, CDR2 SNEGSKA (reference sequence). With V trimmed by 2 bases and J by 4 bases, 7 bases remained unmatched. The CDR3 DNA is TGCAGTGCTAGAAAAAGGACAGGGTATTACGAGCAGTACTTC. Encoded protein: CSARKRTGYYEQYF.

The chain uses TRBV5-1 and TRBJ2-5; D remains ambiguous. V lost 2 bases, J lost 7 bases, and 12 bases lay in between. Germline CDR1 reads SGHRS; CDR2 reads YFSETQ. The CDR3 runs 13 residues. The DNA for the CDR3 is TGCGCCAGCAGCTTTCAAGATTATGGGACCCAGTACTTC. Translating it yields CASSFQDYGTQYF.

This clonotype was found once. The CDR3 sequence: CASSYLQENTEAFF. Written as DNA, the CDR3 is TGTGCCAGCAGTTACCTACAGGAGAACACTGAAGCTTTCTTT. This chain joins TRBV6-2 or TRBV6-3 and TRBJ1-1; D perhaps matches TRBD1 (5 bases). Germline V gene lookup returns CDR1 MNHEY and CDR2 SVGEGT. This CDR3 contains 14 residues. V dropped 2 bases and J dropped 1 base, with 8 bases sitting between them.

This clonotype was found once. CDR3 in amino acids: CASSLSTGGNNGYTF. The CDR3 bases are TGTGCCAGCAGCTTATCAACAGGGGGCAATAATGGCTACACCTTC. The gene calls are TRBV7-2 and TRBJ1-2; 9 bases are shared with TRBD1. Germline CDR1 reads SGHTA; CDR2 reads FQGNSA. This CDR3 is built from 15 residues. Trimming removed 2 bases from V and 6 bases from J; junction bases left unmatched: 7.

Concerning this clonotype itself: One end of the junction varies from germline; a read error may be responsible. The V call is TRBV6-2 or TRBV6-3, the J call TRBJ2-1, with 15 positions matching TRBD2. The CDR3 is 18 residues long. In germline, CDR1 is MNHEY, CDR2 SVGEGT. As DNA, the CDR3 is TGTGCCGGCAGTTACAGGGGACTAGCGGGGGGCCTTTACAATGAGCAGTTCTTC. Its protein is CAGSYRGLAGGLYNEQFF.